This paragraph covers one T cell receptor (beta chain) sequence. Its cognate antigen is unknown. Clones were read by immunoSEQ multiplex PCR, and TCRdb kept only the in-frame ones, dropping some. This sample has roughly 86,000 clones, with 75% to 85% found just once. These data come from a study of a mutant IDH1 vaccine in newly diagnosed glioma. Study information: Patients began vaccination 4-6 weeks after radiotherapy alone, or with temozolomide cycles. The treated population exhibited a male proportion of roughly 62%, a female proportion of about 40%, and a mean age of about 39 years.

Time point here: week 47, end of study. What each vaccine dose contained was 300 ug of mutant IDH1 20-mer peptide, accompanied by topical imiquimod. Weeks 1, 3, 5, 7, 11, 15, 19 and 23 were when patients received their eight vaccinations. Sequenced here: PBMCs, sampled from a glioma patient whose treatment included an IDH1 peptide vaccine. This receptor was identified in a middle-aged man with glioma.

The CDR3 DNA reads TGTGCCAGCAGTCTCCAAGATTTCTCCTACAATGAGCAGTTCTTC. Its translation: CASSLQDFSYNEQFF. J is TRBJ2-1 and V is TRBV5-6; unclear D gene. Germline CDR1 is SGHDT and CDR2 is YYEEEE. Trimming took 5 bases from V and 0 from J, leaving 12 bases between them. The CDR3 totals 15 residues.